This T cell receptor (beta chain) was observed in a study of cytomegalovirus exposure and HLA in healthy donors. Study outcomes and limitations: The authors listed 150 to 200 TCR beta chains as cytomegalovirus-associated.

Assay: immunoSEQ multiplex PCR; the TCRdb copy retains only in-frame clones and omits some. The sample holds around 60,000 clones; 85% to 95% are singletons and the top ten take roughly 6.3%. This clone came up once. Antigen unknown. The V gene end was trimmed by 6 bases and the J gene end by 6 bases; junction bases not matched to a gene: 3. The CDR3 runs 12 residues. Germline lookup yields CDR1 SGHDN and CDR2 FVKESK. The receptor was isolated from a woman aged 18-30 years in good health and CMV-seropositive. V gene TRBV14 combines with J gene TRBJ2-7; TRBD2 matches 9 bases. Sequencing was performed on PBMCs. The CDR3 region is CASSIAGAEQYF. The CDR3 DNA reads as TGTGCCAGCAGTATAGCGGGAGCCGAGCAGTACTTC.